This T cell receptor (beta chain) was observed in a study of CD8+ T cells in alopecia areata. PBMCs were stained for CD3, CD4 and CD8, and CD4+ and CD8+ T cells were sorted. As for this clone: Antigen specificity is unknown.

Broader study findings: Normal scalp had lower clonality than lesional scalp, with alopecia totalis/universalis lesions showing this most strongly.

Investigators isolated RNA and reverse transcribed it into cDNA to act as the sequencing template. TCRdb keeps only in-frame clones here, not all; method: immunoSEQ multiplex PCR. The sample contains about 200,000 clones, around 62% of which appear only once. The CDR3 has 13 amino acids. The V gene's germline CDR1 is GTSNPN and CDR2 SVGIG (reference sequence). The ends were cut back, 1 base at V and 0 bases at J, with 5 bases in the middle. J is TRBJ2-3 and V is TRBV30; D gene ambiguous. The sequenced sample was CD4+ T cells sorted from blood, obtained at week 0. The sequence was obtained from a human donor with alopecia areata. The CDR3 spells CAWSARSTDTQYF. CDR3 in DNA: TGTGCCTGGAGTGCGCGGAGCACAGATACGCAGTATTTT.